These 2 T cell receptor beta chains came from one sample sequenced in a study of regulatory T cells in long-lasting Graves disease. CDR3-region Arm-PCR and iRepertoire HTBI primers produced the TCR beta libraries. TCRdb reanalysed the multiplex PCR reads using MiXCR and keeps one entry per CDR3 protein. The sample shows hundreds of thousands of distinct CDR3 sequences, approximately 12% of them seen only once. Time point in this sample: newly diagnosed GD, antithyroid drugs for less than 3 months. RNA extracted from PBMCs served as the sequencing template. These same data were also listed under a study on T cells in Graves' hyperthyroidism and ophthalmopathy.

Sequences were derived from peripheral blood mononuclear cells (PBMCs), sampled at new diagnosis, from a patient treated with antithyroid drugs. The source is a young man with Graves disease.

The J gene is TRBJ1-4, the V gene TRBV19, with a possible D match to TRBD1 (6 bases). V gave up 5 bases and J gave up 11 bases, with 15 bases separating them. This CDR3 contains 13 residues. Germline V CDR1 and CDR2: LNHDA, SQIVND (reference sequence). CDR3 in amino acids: CASSLRDGQKLFF. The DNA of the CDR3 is TGTGCCAGTAGTCTCCGGGACGGACAGAAACTGTTTTTT.

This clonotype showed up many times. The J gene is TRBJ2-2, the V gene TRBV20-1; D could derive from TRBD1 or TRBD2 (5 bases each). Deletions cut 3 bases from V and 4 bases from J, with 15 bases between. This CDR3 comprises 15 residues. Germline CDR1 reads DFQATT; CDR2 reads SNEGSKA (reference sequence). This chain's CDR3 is CSARNRNSGTGELFF. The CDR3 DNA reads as TGCAGTGCTAGGAACAGGAACAGCGGCACCGGGGAGCTGTTTTTT.